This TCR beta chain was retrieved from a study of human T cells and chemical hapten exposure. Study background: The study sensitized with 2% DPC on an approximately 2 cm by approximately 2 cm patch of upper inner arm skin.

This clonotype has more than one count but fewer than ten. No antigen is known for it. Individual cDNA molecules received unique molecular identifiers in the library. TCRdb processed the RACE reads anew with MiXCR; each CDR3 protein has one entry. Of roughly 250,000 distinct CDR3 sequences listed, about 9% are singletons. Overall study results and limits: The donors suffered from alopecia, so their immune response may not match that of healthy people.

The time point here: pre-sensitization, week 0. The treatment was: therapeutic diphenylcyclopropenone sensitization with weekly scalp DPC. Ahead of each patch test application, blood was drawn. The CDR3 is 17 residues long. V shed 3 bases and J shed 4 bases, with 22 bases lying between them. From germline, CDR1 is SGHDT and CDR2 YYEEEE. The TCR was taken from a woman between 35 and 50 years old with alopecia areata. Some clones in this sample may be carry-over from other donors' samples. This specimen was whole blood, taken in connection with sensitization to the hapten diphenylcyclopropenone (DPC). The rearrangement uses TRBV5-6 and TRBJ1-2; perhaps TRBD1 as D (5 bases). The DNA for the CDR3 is TGTGCCAGCAGCTCGGTCGCCGGGACCCTGGCGGGCTATGGCTACACCTTC. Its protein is CASSSVAGTLAGYGYTF.